The rows below give T cell receptor beta chains drawn from one sample of a study of shared clonotypes between healthy human individuals. Clones were read by immunoSEQ multiplex PCR, and TCRdb kept only the in-frame ones, dropping some. Of hundreds of thousands of clones listed, under 80% are singletons. The sequencing input was memory CD4+ T cells sorted from blood. The receptors shown here come from a woman aged 25 to 39 in good health. CDR3s include the opening cysteine and the closing phenylalanine or tryptophan. The order of the fields is D gene, clone size, J gene, V gene, CDR3 protein, CDR3 DNA. A D gene is named only where the DNA matches it firmly. Size is stated for part of the rows, as once, few or many counts, or as a class when the clone is expanded.

>NA|NA|TRBJ2-3|TRBV9
CASSVGSRSRGTDTQYF
TGTGCCAGCAGCGTAGGGTCGCGGTCCAGAGGCACAGATACGCAGTATTTT
>TRBD2|NA|TRBJ2-3|TRBV6-4
CASSRGGLADTDTQYF
TGTGCCAGCAGCCGGGGTGGACTAGCGGACACAGATACGCAGTATTTT
>TRBD2|NA|TRBJ2-1|TRBV6-4
CASSVLAGAYNEQFF
TGTGCCAGCAGCGTACTAGCGGGCGCCTACAATGAGCAGTTCTTC
>NA|many|TRBJ2-7|TRBV7-2
CASSVDGGEQYF
TGTGCCAGCAGCGTCGATGGGGGCGAGCAGTACTTC
>NA|NA|TRBJ2-7|TRBV4-1
CASSQTSGTLYEQYF
TGCGCCAGCAGCCAGACCTCCGGGACTCTCTATGAGCAGTACTTC
>TRBD1|NA|TRBJ2-2|TRBV5-1
CASLPGQGAYTGELFF
TGCGCCAGCTTACCGGGACAGGGGGCCTACACCGGGGAGCTGTTTTTT
>TRBD2|NA|TRBJ2-1|TRBV6-1
CASSEAVAGGRNEQFF
TGTGCCAGCAGTGAAGCGGTAGCGGGGGGAAGGAATGAGCAGTTCTTC
>NA|NA|TRBJ1-2|TRBV5-1
CASSGGTDYGYTF
TGCGCCAGCAGCGGGGGTACGGACTATGGCTACACCTTC
>TRBD2|NA|TRBJ2-7|TRBV19
CASSIGTSGSFDEQYF
TGTGCCAGTAGTATTGGGACTAGCGGGAGTTTCGACGAGCAGTACTTC
>NA|few|TRBJ2-7|TRBV7-8
CASSLPPAYEQYF
TGTGCCAGCAGCTTACCTCCTGCCTACGAGCAGTACTTC
>NA|NA|TRBJ2-1|TRBV6-6
CASSYSPESYNEQFF
TGTGCCAGCAGTTACTCACCGGAATCCTACAATGAGCAGTTCTTC
>NA|NA|TRBJ1-4|TRBV28
CASSPQTGGFNEKLFF
TGTGCCAGCAGTCCTCAGACCGGGGGGTTTAATGAAAAACTGTTTTTT
>TRBD2|NA|TRBJ2-3|TRBV28
CASSPLAGTYTDTQYF
TGTGCCAGCAGCCCACTAGCGGGAACCTACACAGATACGCAGTATTTT
>NA|NA|TRBJ2-3|TRBV2
CASSDGTGYTDTQYF
TGTGCCAGCAGTGATGGAACAGGGTACACAGATACGCAGTATTTT
>TRBD1|NA|TRBJ2-4|TRBV5-1
CASSRTGAKNIQYF
TGCGCCAGCAGCCGGACAGGGGCCAAAAACATTCAGTACTTC
>TRBD1|NA|TRBJ1-1|TRBV7-9
CASSGRQGADTEAFF
TGTGCCAGCAGCGGAAGACAGGGGGCAGACACTGAAGCTTTCTTT
>NA|NA|TRBJ2-4|TRBV19
CASSLGHSSKNIQYF
TGTGCCAGTAGTCTGGGACACTCCTCCAAAAACATTCAGTACTTC
>NA|NA|TRBJ2-2|TRBV29-1
CSVRDPNTGELFF
TGCAGCGTTCGGGACCCGAACACCGGGGAGCTGTTTTTT
>NA|NA|TRBJ2-3|TRBV28
CASSRTSNTDTQYF
TGTGCCAGCAGCCGCACTAGCAACACAGATACGCAGTATTTT
>TRBD2|NA|TRBJ2-5|TRBV27
CASSLYGGPGLAYTEETQYF
TGTGCCAGCAGTCTATATGGGGGTCCGGGACTAGCTTACACGGAAGAGACCCAGTACTTC
>TRBD2|NA|TRBJ2-3|TRBV11-2
CASSLAGVKPDTQYF
TGTGCCAGCAGCCTAGCGGGAGTTAAGCCAGATACGCAGTATTTT
>TRBD1|few|TRBJ2-1|TRBV6-6
CASSYSTGTGGEQFF
TGTGCCAGCAGTTACTCAACGGGGACAGGGGGTGAGCAGTTCTTC
>NA|NA|TRBJ1-5|TRBV2
CASSETGQPQHF
TGTGCCAGCAGTGAAACTGGTCAGCCCCAGCATTTT
>NA|NA|TRBJ2-7|TRBV6-5
CASSMTLTVSYEQYF
TGTGCCAGCAGTATGACCCTGACAGTTTCCTACGAGCAGTACTTC
>TRBD1|NA|TRBJ1-5|TRBV5-4
CASSFQDRAGNQPQHF
TGTGCCAGCAGCTTCCAGGACAGGGCGGGCAATCAGCCCCAGCATTTT
>NA|NA|TRBJ2-1|TRBV11-3
CASSLGTATYNEQFF
TGTGCCAGCAGCTTGGGAACGGCTACCTACAATGAGCAGTTCTTC
>NA|few|TRBJ1-1|TRBV9
CASSVSGAGDTEAFF
TGTGCCAGCAGCGTAAGTGGGGCCGGGGACACTGAAGCTTTCTTT
>NA|few|TRBJ2-3|TRBV5-6
CASSPLSGTDTQYF
TGTGCCAGCAGCCCTCTAAGTGGGACAGATACGCAGTATTTT
>TRBD2|few|TRBJ2-1|TRBV19
CASSFRGLANSYNEQFF
TGTGCCAGTAGTTTTAGGGGACTAGCCAACTCCTACAATGAGCAGTTCTTC
>NA|NA|TRBJ2-1|TRBV5-1
CASSLGTGLGREQFF
TGCGCCAGCAGCTTGGGAACGGGGTTGGGACGTGAGCAGTTCTTC
>NA|NA|TRBJ2-7|TRBV19
CASSNQGKSSYEQYF
TGTGCCAGTAGTAACCAGGGGAAATCCTCCTACGAGCAGTACTTC
>NA|once|TRBJ2-7|TRBV29-1
CSVGGVKEQYF
TGCAGCGTTGGGGGGGTTAAGGAGCAGTACTTC
>NA|NA|TRBJ2-7|TRBV28
CASSLWTYEQYF
TGTGCCAGCAGCCTTTGGACCTACGAGCAGTACTTC
>NA|NA|TRBJ1-2|TRBV4-2
CASSQEEGVLYGYTF
TGTGCCAGCAGCCAAGAAGAAGGGGTCCTCTATGGCTACACCTTC
>NA|few|TRBJ1-5|TRBV4-1
CASSHGITQGQPQHF
TGCGCCAGCAGCCACGGGATCACTCAGGGTCAGCCCCAGCATTTT
>TRBD1|NA|TRBJ1-4|TRBV6-1
CASSEATGFATNEKLFF
TGTGCCAGCAGTGAAGCGACAGGGTTTGCAACTAATGAAAAACTGTTTTTT
>NA|NA|TRBJ1-1|TRBV6-5
CASSYGRSGAFF
TGTGCCAGCAGTTACGGTCGGAGTGGAGCTTTCTTT
>TRBD1|few|TRBJ1-1|TRBV18
CASSPRTGLDAEAFF
TGTGCCAGCTCACCAAGGACAGGGTTGGACGCTGAAGCTTTCTTT
>NA|NA|TRBJ2-2|TRBV28
CASSPDGLARGTGELFF
TGTGCCAGCAGCCCAGACGGCCTAGCGCGTGGCACCGGGGAGCTGTTTTTT
>TRBD2|many|TRBJ2-1|TRBV5-1
CASSPGGPDNEQFF
TGCGCCAGCAGCCCGGGAGGGCCGGACAATGAGCAGTTCTTC
>TRBD1|NA|TRBJ1-2|TRBV7-2
CASLEIGGGVRSYTF
TGTGCCAGCCTAGAGATAGGGGGCGGCGTAAGGAGCTACACCTTC
>NA|NA|TRBJ2-3|TRBV6-5
CASSYGFIRGTDTQYF
TGTGCCAGCAGTTACGGATTCATTAGGGGCACAGATACGCAGTATTTT